Listed below are T cell receptor beta chains from one sample, sequenced in a study of neoadjuvant anti-PD-1 for oral cavity cancer. Some clones are missing from TCRdb's copy, which holds only in-frame ones; the method was immunoSEQ multiplex PCR. This table holds fewer than 70,000 clones, 65% to 80% found once. The sequencing used PBMCs, collected before nivolumab (anti-PD-1) treatment. Every receptor here comes from a person between 35 and 79 years old with oral cavity squamous cell carcinoma. CDR3s include the opening cysteine and the closing phenylalanine or tryptophan. Each record gives: V gene, clone size, D gene, J gene, CDR3 DNA, CDR3 protein. A D gene is named only where the DNA matches it firmly. Not every row has a clone size; where given, it reads once, few, many or a size class.

v_call: TRBV5-1
clone_size: .
d_call: TRBD1
j_call: TRBJ1-1
cdr3_nt: TGCGCCAGCCGGTTGGGCAGGGGGCAAGCTGGGACTGAAGCTTTCTTT
cdr3_aa: CASRLGRGQAGTEAFF

v_call: TRBV6-1
clone_size: .
d_call: .
j_call: TRBJ2-3
cdr3_nt: TGTGCCAGCAGTGAAGGCCGCGATACGCAGTATTTT
cdr3_aa: CASSEGRDTQYF

v_call: TRBV25-1
clone_size: .
d_call: TRBD1
j_call: TRBJ1-1
cdr3_nt: TGTGCCAGCAGTGAATTTGGACAGGGGGAGACTGAAGCTTTCTTT
cdr3_aa: CASSEFGQGETEAFF

v_call: TRBV5-1
clone_size: .
d_call: .
j_call: TRBJ2-7
cdr3_nt: TGCGCCAGCAGCTTGGCCGAACAGCGAGCCTCCTACGAGCAGTACTTC
cdr3_aa: CASSLAEQRASYEQYF

v_call: TRBV19
clone_size: once
d_call: .
j_call: TRBJ2-7
cdr3_nt: TGTGCCAGTAGTAAGTACGGAAGCTCCTACGAGCAGTACTTC
cdr3_aa: CASSKYGSSYEQYF

v_call: TRBV7-2
clone_size: .
d_call: .
j_call: TRBJ1-2
cdr3_nt: TGTGCCAGCACTCCGTTCTATGGCTACACCTTC
cdr3_aa: CASTPFYGYTF

v_call: TRBV7-9
clone_size: .
d_call: .
j_call: TRBJ2-4
cdr3_nt: TGTGCCAGCAGCTTGGTATTGGCAGGAAACTACCTAGCCAAAAACATTCAGTACTTC
cdr3_aa: CASSLVLAGNYLAKNIQYF

v_call: TRBV7-8
clone_size: .
d_call: TRBD2
j_call: TRBJ2-1
cdr3_nt: TGTGCCAGCAGCTTAGCGCGTCGGCTAGCGGGAGCCCGGGATGAGCAGTTCTTC
cdr3_aa: CASSLARRLAGARDEQFF

v_call: TRBV6-6
clone_size: few
d_call: .
j_call: TRBJ1-2
cdr3_nt: TGTGCCAGCAGTTATAGGGGGGAGCACTATGGCTACACCTTC
cdr3_aa: CASSYRGEHYGYTF

v_call: TRBV4-2
clone_size: medium-sized
d_call: .
j_call: TRBJ2-3
cdr3_nt: TGTGCCAGCAGCCATCGGCGCGATCACACAGATACGCAGTATTTT
cdr3_aa: CASSHRRDHTDTQYF

v_call: TRBV28
clone_size: .
d_call: TRBD1
j_call: TRBJ2-2
cdr3_nt: TGTGCCATCCGGACAGGGTCGAAGGCCGGGGAGCTGTTTTTT
cdr3_aa: CAIRTGSKAGELFF

v_call: TRBV5-6
clone_size: .
d_call: .
j_call: TRBJ2-1
cdr3_nt: TGTGCCAGCAGCTTGGCGGGGCAGGTTGGCAATGAGCAGTTCTTC
cdr3_aa: CASSLAGQVGNEQFF

v_call: TRBV2
clone_size: .
d_call: .
j_call: TRBJ2-7
cdr3_nt: TGTGCCAGCAGTTCCGGCCCGCCCTCCTACGAGCAGTACTTC
cdr3_aa: CASSSGPPSYEQYF